Following are 17 T cell receptor beta chains from one sample sequenced in a study of post-analysis software for immune sequencing data. Their cognate antigens are unknown. The study's findings and limits: Roughly five TRBV segments were significantly more frequent in patients than in controls. TRBV5-6, TRBV5-1 and TRBV20-1 were among these segments.

Included in the TCR beta cDNA libraries were unique molecular identifiers. One entry per CDR3 protein results from TCRdb running MiXCR on the PCR reads. The table shows about 500,000 distinct CDR3 sequences, with over 35% occurring only once. The sample consisted of blood. The receptors originated from a girl aged 10-17 years with multiple sclerosis.

The V gene is TRBV20-1, the J gene TRBJ2-1; TRBD2 agrees at 9 bases. The J call may be incorrect, as the DNA end agrees better with TRBJ2-7. Germline V CDR1 and CDR2: DFQATT, SNEGSKA (reference sequence). The length of the CDR3 is 14 residues. In DNA form, the CDR3 reads TGCAGTGCTCCCGGGACTAGCACGACCTACGAGCAGTACTTC. As protein: CSAPGTSTTYEQYF.

The chain couples TRBV20-1 to TRBJ1-1; 7 bases align to TRBD1. This CDR3 has 15 residues. V dropped 0 bases and J dropped 1; count of bases not matched to a gene: 5. Germline assignment: CDR1 DFQATT and CDR2 SNEGSKA (reference sequence). In nucleotides, the CDR3 is TGCAGTGCTAGAGATATCGGGACAGCGAACACTGAAGCTTTCTTT. It yields the protein CSARDIGTANTEAFF.

The chain couples TRBV11-2 to TRBJ2-5; D could derive from TRBD1 or TRBD2 (5 bases each). V was cut by 0 bases and J by 4 bases, with 12 bases left in between. The germline V gene encodes CDR1 SGHAT and CDR2 FQNNGV. The CDR3 loop spans 15 amino acids. The chain's CDR3 is CASSLEDSGRETQYF. DNA for the CDR3: TGTGCCAGCAGCTTAGAAGATTCGGGGCGAGAGACCCAGTACTTC.

In this sample, this clonotype turned up once. A clone one base away is much larger, so this may be a read error. In nucleotides, the CDR3 is TGTGCCACCGGCAGTGGGTTGACAGGGGTGGACCCTCAAGAGACCCAGTACTTC. Translation gives CATGSGLTGVDPQETQYF. This chain links TRBV15 with TRBJ2-5, with 8 nucleotides matching TRBD1. The CDR3 runs to 18 residues. Germline lookup yields CDR1 LNHNV and CDR2 YYDKDF (reference sequence).

This sequence joins TRBV5-1 and TRBJ1-1; 11 nucleotides match TRBD1. This CDR3 is 15 amino acids long. Germline assignment: CDR1 SGHRS and CDR2 YFSETQ. Germline trimming cut 1 base from V and 6 bases from J; bases unmatched to any gene: 5. In nucleotides, the CDR3 is TGCGCCAGCAGCTTGAAGGGACAGGGGGGGGCTGAAGCTTTCTTT. Protein: CASSLKGQGGAEAFF.

The rearrangement links TRBV15 to TRBJ1-6; D remains ambiguous. Looked up from germline, CDR1 is LNHNV and CDR2 is YYDKDF (reference sequence). Trimming cost V 0 bases and J 8 bases, with 17 bases left between them. There are 17 residues in the CDR3. CDR3 DNA: TGTGCCACCAGCAGAGATCGAGCCCCGGTACGAGATTCACCCCTCCACTTT. It yields the protein CATSRDRAPVRDSPLHF.

This clonotype was picked up a small number of times. V is TRBV7-9 and J is TRBJ2-6, with D possibly matching TRBD1 (6 bases). CDR1 is SEHNR and CDR2 is FQNEAQ in the germline V gene (reference sequence). V gave up 5 bases and J gave up 0 bases, with 14 bases separating them. CDR3 length: 17 residues. In DNA, the CDR3 is TGTGCCAGCAGCCAACCAACAGGGCTCTCTGGGGCCAACGTCCTGACTTTC. Translated: CASSQPTGLSGANVLTF.

The rearrangement links TRBV12-3 or TRBV12-4 to TRBJ2-7; perhaps D is TRBD1 or TRBD2 (5 bases each). The CDR3 runs 14 residues. The V end was cut by 4 bases, the J end by 2 bases, with 12 bases between. The DNA for the CDR3 is TGTGCCAGCAGTTACGGTGGGGGTACCTACGAGCAGTACTTC. Residues: CASSYGGGTYEQYF.

In this sample, this clonotype turned up a few times. The chain recombines TRBV28 with TRBJ2-1, with TRBD2 matching over 10 bases. Germline assignment: CDR1 MDHEN and CDR2 SYDVKM. The CDR3 sequence is 23 residues long. The trim removed 0 bases at V and 0 bases at J, leaving 20 bases unmatched. CDR3 in DNA: TGTGCCAGCAGTTTATGGATTGTGGAGGAGCGGGAGGGCCTACCAAGCTCCTACAATGAGCAGTTCTTC. Its protein is CASSLWIVEEREGLPSSYNEQFF.

This CDR3 reads CASRGRLGGSYEQYF. In nucleotides, the CDR3 is TGTGCCAGCAGGGGACGACTTGGAGGTTCCTACGAGCAGTACTTC. The chain joins TRBV6-5 to TRBJ2-7; possibly TRBD1 or TRBD2 for D (5 bases each). There are 15 residues in the CDR3. The germline V gene has CDR1 MNHEY and CDR2 SVGAGI. The V end was cut by 6 bases, the J end by 1 base, with 16 bases between.

This clonotype was seen a few times. DNA for the CDR3: TGTGCCAGCAGTTCACAAGGTATTAGCGGGAGCACAGATACGCAGTATTTT. Its translation is CASSSQGISGSTDTQYF. The chain uses TRBV27 and TRBJ2-3, with 7 bases aligning to TRBD2. Germline-derived CDR1 and CDR2 are MNHEY and SMNVEV (reference sequence). The junction had 10 bases not matched to a gene; V was cut back by 4 bases and J by 0 bases. There are 17 residues in the CDR3.

This clonotype was seen a handful of times. V is TRBV5-1 and J is TRBJ1-4; D is undetermined. Germline V CDR1 and CDR2: SGHRS, YFSETQ. This CDR3 has 14 residues. V dropped 5 bases and J dropped 5 bases, with 13 bases sitting between them. The CDR3 sequence: CASSLYGRNEKLFF. The CDR3 DNA follows: TGCGCCAGCAGTCTTTACGGCCGGAATGAAAAACTGTTTTTT.

V gene TRBV12-3 or TRBV12-4 combines with J gene TRBJ2-5; D remains unclear. The J call is in doubt because the DNA end fits TRBJ2-7 better. The CDR3 runs 14 residues. CDR3 residues: CASTYKGPGYEQYF. The DNA for the CDR3 is TGTGCCAGCACCTACAAGGGTCCGGGCTACGAGCAGTACTTC.

The V gene is TRBV29-1, the J gene TRBJ2-1; perhaps TRBD1 as D (7 bases). Germline CDR1 SQVTM, CDR2 ANQGSEA. V dropped 5 bases and J dropped 0 bases, with 20 bases sitting between them. The CDR3 consists of 17 residues. The DNA of the CDR3 is TGCAGCGTTAAGTCTGATCAGGGGGGAAGCTCCTACAATGAGCAGTTCTTC. Its protein is CSVKSDQGGSSYNEQFF.

The genes are TRBV11-2 and TRBJ2-7; D is tentatively TRBD1 or TRBD2 (5 bases each). Trimming pared 3 bases from V and 1 base from J, leaving 10 bases between. Germline V gene sequence: CDR1 SGHAT, CDR2 FQNNGV. The CDR3 totals 14 residues. CDR3 loop: CASSFNEGSYEQYF. The CDR3 DNA follows: TGTGCCAGCAGCTTTAACGAGGGGTCCTACGAGCAGTACTTC.

The V gene is TRBV9, the J gene TRBJ2-5; TRBD2 matches at 8 bases. The J call may be mistaken, given a closer DNA end match to TRBJ2-7. CDR1 and CDR2 from the germline V gene are SGDLS and YYNGEE. The CDR3 sequence is 14 residues long. This chain's CDR3 is CASSVGAGGYEQYF. The DNA for the CDR3 is TGTGCCAGCAGCGTAGGGGCGGGAGGCTACGAGCAGTACTTC.

This clonotype showed up just a few times. The genes are TRBV27 and TRBJ2-7, with D unclear. Germline CDR1 reads MNHEY; CDR2 reads SMNVEV (reference sequence). The CDR3 is 13 residues long. V lost 4 bases to trimming and J lost 3 bases, with 10 bases between them. The CDR3 DNA sequence: TGTGCCAGCAGTTGGTCTAGGGACTACGAGCAGTACTTC. It encodes CASSWSRDYEQYF.